These 24 T cell receptor beta chains share one sample of origin, sequenced in a study of blood T cell repertoires in COVID-19. Profiled with immunoSEQ multiplex PCR; TCRdb holds only in-frame clones, not every one. The repertoire includes some 160,000 clones, approximately 92% of them detected once, and 2.5% to 3.5% sits in the top ten. The sample consisted of peripheral blood. The receptors were sampled from a woman in her sixties with active COVID-19.

The chain combines TRBV11-3 with TRBJ1-1; perhaps TRBD1 as D (5 bases). Between the trimmed V and J ends, which lost 5 bases and 3 bases, there was a span of 13 bases. This CDR3 has 14 residues. CDR1 and CDR2 (germline): SGHNT, YENEEA. CDR3 loop: CASSPRRGDTEAFF. The CDR3, as DNA: TGTGCCAGCAGCCCGCGAAGGGGCGACACTGAAGCTTTCTTT.

The J gene is TRBJ2-7, the V gene TRBV12-3 or TRBV12-4; weak D call: TRBD1 (5 bases). Trimming took 1 base from V and 5 from J, leaving 9 bases between them. The CDR3 sequence is 13 residues long. The CDR3 nucleotides are TGTGCCAGCAGTTTAGGAAGGGGCGACGAGCAGTACTTC. This codes for CASSLGRGDEQYF.

J is TRBJ1-3 and V is TRBV6-5, with 9 bases identical to TRBD1. Per germline, CDR1 MNHEY and CDR2 SVGAGI. After removal of 8 bases from V and 4 bases from J, the junction contained 3 bases not matched to a gene. The CDR3 runs to 13 residues. CDR3 in amino acids: CASPDRGGNTIYF. In DNA form, the CDR3 reads TGTGCCAGCCCGGACAGGGGCGGAAACACCATATATTTT.

V usage is TRBV30 and J usage is TRBJ1-5; D ambiguous. Trimming shortened V by 2 bases and J by 7 bases, and 12 bases separated the two germline ends. Germline-derived CDR1 and CDR2 are GTSNPN and SVGIG (reference sequence). The CDR3 has 13 residues. The DNA for the CDR3 is TGTGCCTGGAGTCTCGGGGTGCGCCAGCCCCAGCATTTT. Its protein is CAWSLGVRQPQHF.

The chain links TRBV7-2 to TRBJ2-5, with TRBD1 identical over 7 bases. With 5 bases clipped from V and 1 base from J, the junction kept 10 bases outside the gene matches. Germline V gene data show CDR1 as SGHTA and CDR2 as FQGNSA. CDR3 length: 16 residues. In DNA form, the CDR3 reads TGTGCCAGCAGCCCACCCCCCCGGACAGGCCAAGAGACCCAGTACTTC. Amino acids: CASSPPPRTGQETQYF. The full variable domain, with the rest looked up from reference TRBV7-2 and TRBJ2-5, is GAGVSQSPSNKVTEKGKDVELRCDPISGHTALYWYRQSLGQGLEFLIYFQGNSAPDKSGLPSDRFSAERTGGSVSTLTIQRTQQEDSAVYLCASSPPPRTGQETQYFGPGTRLLVL.

J is TRBJ2-1 and V is TRBV10-1, with 9 positions matching TRBD2. V lost 2 bases and J lost 7; bases outside the gene matches: 9. The CDR3 extends over 16 amino acids. CDR1 WNHNN and CDR2 SYGVQD come from the germline V gene (reference sequence). Written as DNA, the CDR3 is TGCGCCAGCAGTGAGGGTAGCGGGAGAGTACAGAATGAGCAGTTCTTC. Translating gives CASSEGSGRVQNEQFF.

The gene calls are TRBV28 and TRBJ1-6; 10 bases match TRBD1. Trimming cost V 4 bases and J 9 bases; bases outside gene matches: 12. The CDR3 totals 17 residues. Germline V gene sequence: CDR1 MDHEN, CDR2 SYDVKM. CDR3 nucleotide sequence: TGTGCCAGCAGTTCCCTCAGACAGGGGGCGAATTTTTCACCCCTCCACTTT. This encodes CASSSLRQGANFSPLHF.

The chain carries TRBV2 and TRBJ2-3, with TRBD1 as a possible D gene (6 bases). Germline loops: CDR1 SNHLY, CDR2 FYNNEI. V was clipped by 2 bases and J by 2 bases, with 14 bases between them. CDR3 length equals 16 residues. In DNA, the CDR3 is TGTGCCAGCAGTGAAAGGGGATGGACAGCCACAGATACGCAGTATTTT. Amino acid sequence: CASSERGWTATDTQYF. Drawing the rest from reference TRBV2 and TRBJ2-3, the complete variable domain is EPEVTQTPSHQVTQMGQEVILRCVPISNHLYFYWYRQILGQKVEFLVSFYNNEISEKSEIFDDQFSVERPDGSNFTLKIRSTKLEDSAMYFCASSERGWTATDTQYFGPGTRLTVL.

The chain couples TRBV7-2 to TRBJ2-1; no reliable D call. This CDR3 region has 15 residues. V dropped 1 base and J dropped 3 bases, with 10 bases sitting between them. Germline CDR1 and CDR2: SGHTA and FQGNSA. DNA of the CDR3: TGTGCCAGCAGCTTAGTATGGTCTAACTACAATGAGCAGTTCTTC. Translating it yields CASSLVWSNYNEQFF.

The V call is TRBV7-2, the J call TRBJ2-5; 8 positions match TRBD1. Germline lookup yields CDR1 SGHTA and CDR2 FQGNSA. The CDR3 loop spans 16 amino acids. J gave up 6 bases and V 5 bases, and 14 bases lay outside the gene matches. CDR3 loop: CASSRRSSGGLKTQYF. CDR3 nucleotide sequence: TGTGCCAGCAGCAGGCGGTCGTCAGGGGGCTTGAAGACCCAGTACTTC.

V and J are TRBV7-2 and TRBJ2-7, with TRBD2 identical over 7 bases. Germline-derived CDR1 and CDR2 are SGHTA and FQGNSA. CDR3 length: 18 residues. Germline trimming cut 2 bases from V and 0 bases from J; bases unmatched to any gene: 13. The CDR3 sequence: CASSLRGEVRDLSYEQYF. The CDR3 DNA reads TGTGCCAGCAGCTTACGGGGGGAAGTGCGGGACCTCTCCTACGAGCAGTACTTC.

This chain connects TRBV7-3 to TRBJ2-3; 7 positions match TRBD2. This CDR3 has 17 residues. The J segment lost 4 bases and the V segment lost 0 bases, leaving 10 bases of the junction unmatched. Germline V gene lookup returns CDR1 SGHTA and CDR2 FQGTGA. The CDR3 nucleotides read TGTGCCAGCAGCTTAACGCGCGGACTAGGCGGGGCAGATACGCAGTATTTT. Amino acid sequence: CASSLTRGLGGADTQYF.

J is TRBJ1-5 and V is TRBV28, with no clear D. The CDR3 is 14 residues long. Germline V gene data show CDR1 as MDHEN and CDR2 as SYDVKM. Trimming took 6 bases from V and 2 from J, leaving 11 bases between them. The CDR3, as DNA: TGTGCCAGCAGCCGAGGGAGCGGCAATCAGCCCCAGCATTTT. This sequence encodes CASSRGSGNQPQHF.

CDR3 nucleotides: TGTGCCAGCAGCCTGACCGGGGGTCTGAGCTCCTACGAGCAGTACTTC. This gives the protein CASSLTGGLSSYEQYF. The rearrangement uses TRBV5-5 and TRBJ2-7, with D possibly TRBD2 on 6 matching bases. Per germline, CDR1 SGHKS and CDR2 YYEKEE (reference sequence). The CDR3 extends over 16 amino acids. The V end lost 4 bases, the J end lost 0 bases, and 17 bases lay between the germline ends.

The V and J genes are TRBV7-2 and TRBJ1-6, with 9 positions matching TRBD1. In germline, CDR1 is SGHTA, CDR2 FQGNSA. The CDR3 runs to 17 residues. V was clipped by 1 base and J by 3 bases; unmatched bases: 4. CDR3 nucleotides: TGTGCCAGCAGCTTAGGGACAGGGGTTTTCTATAATTCACCCCTCCACTTT. This gives the protein CASSLGTGVFYNSPLHF.

V gene TRBV6-5 combines with J gene TRBJ2-5; D may be TRBD2 (6 bases). This CDR3 is 15 amino acids long. With 5 bases removed from V and 5 bases from J, the gap between germline ends came to 18 bases. Looked up from germline, CDR1 is MNHEY and CDR2 is SVGAGI. The CDR3 bases are TGTGCCAGCAGTCCCGCGGGATCGCCTCTGGAGACCCAGTACTTC. This sequence encodes CASSPAGSPLETQYF.

CDR3 in amino acids: CASSLGFGTSGETQYF. The CDR3 DNA reads TGTGCCAGCAGCTTAGGATTTGGGACTAGCGGGGAGACCCAGTACTTC. This chain uses TRBV7-2 with TRBJ2-5; 12 nucleotides match TRBD2. Trimming cost V 1 base and J 5 bases; bases outside gene matches: 5. Germline V CDR1 and CDR2: SGHTA, FQGNSA. This CDR3 has 16 amino acids.

The chain combines TRBV18 with TRBJ2-7; maybe TRBD1 (6 bases). The CDR3 is 17 amino acids. Germline V lookup: CDR1 KGHSH, CDR2 LQKENI. V dropped 5 bases and J dropped 2 bases, with 22 bases sitting between them. CDR3 sequence (DNA): TGTGCCAGCTCATCCAGGACAGCTGCCCCCATAACCTACGAGCAGTACTTC. It is translated as CASSSRTAAPITYEQYF.

The rearrangement joins TRBV19 to TRBJ2-7; TRBD2 aligns across 11 bases. Germline CDR1 reads LNHDA; CDR2 reads SQIVND (reference sequence). Trimming removed 5 bases from V and 0 bases from J; junction bases left unmatched: 12. The CDR3 covers 18 residues. The CDR3 DNA reads TGTGCCAGTAGTCCCCTCCCTAGCGGGAGGCCAAGCTCCTACGAGCAGTACTTC. This gives the protein CASSPLPSGRPSSYEQYF.

The genes are TRBV19 and TRBJ2-3; 10 bases agree with TRBD2. From germline, CDR1 is LNHDA and CDR2 SQIVND (reference sequence). J gave up 1 base and V 4 bases, and 2 bases lay outside the gene matches. The CDR3 contains 15 residues. Here the CDR3 DNA reads TGTGCCAGTAGTACTAGCGGGAGCGGCACAGATACGCAGTATTTT. This encodes CASSTSGSGTDTQYF. Full variable domain (missing parts from reference TRBV19 and TRBJ2-3): DGGITQSPKYLFRKEGQNVTLSCEQNLNHDAMYWYRQDPGQGLRLIYYSQIVNDFQKGDIAEGYSVSREKKESFPLTVTSAQKNPTAFYLCASSTSGSGTDTQYFGPGTRLTVL.

The chain joins TRBV13 to TRBJ1-6, with 7 bases fitting TRBD1. The V gene end was trimmed by 5 bases and the J gene end by 10 bases; junction bases not matched to a gene: 11. CDR1 is PRHDT, CDR2 FYEKMQ, per germline (reference sequence). This CDR3 contains 15 residues. For the CDR3, the DNA is TGTGCCAGCAGCGAAAGAGACAGGGTAGGATCACCCCTCCACTTT. Protein: CASSERDRVGSPLHF. The complete variable domain, with remaining parts taken from reference TRBV13 and TRBJ1-6, reads AAGVIQSPRHLIKEKRETATLKCYPIPRHDTVYWYQQGPGQDPQFLISFYEKMQSDKGSIPDRFSAQQFSDYHSELNMSSLELGDSALYFCASSERDRVGSPLHFGNGTRLTVT.

In its sample, this clone was seen a few times. V and J are TRBV7-3 and TRBJ1-1; D gene ambiguous. CDR1 is SGHTA, CDR2 FQGTGA, per germline. This CDR3 has 15 amino acids. V shed 4 bases and J shed 1 base, with 13 bases lying between them. The CDR3 nucleotides are TGTGCCAGCAGCTCCACAAAAGGGAGGAACACTGAAGCTTTCTTT. Amino acids: CASSSTKGRNTEAFF.

The chain couples TRBV7-7 to TRBJ2-3; 13 bases agree with TRBD2. Germline V gene lookup returns CDR1 SSHAT and CDR2 FNYEAQ (reference sequence). V shed 5 bases, J shed 0 bases, and the junction held 8 bases outside the gene matches. The CDR3 sequence is 18 residues long. CDR3 nucleotide sequence: TGTGCCAGCAGCCAACTAGCGGGAGGGACGACTAGCACAGATACGCAGTATTTT. This gives the protein CASSQLAGGTTSTDTQYF. The full variable domain, with the rest looked up from reference TRBV7-7 and TRBJ2-3, is GAGVSQSPRYKVTKRGQDVTLRCDPISSHATLYWYQQALGQGPEFLTYFNYEAQPDKSGLPSDRFSAERPEGSISTLTIQRTEQRDSAMYRCASSQLAGGTTSTDTQYFGPGTRLTVL.

As for this clone: Other DNA sequences from this sample encode an identical CDR3 as well. This chain uses TRBV9 with TRBJ2-1, with 10 positions matching TRBD2. Germline CDR1 reads SGDLS; CDR2 reads YYNGEE. This CDR3 is built from 15 residues. V gave up 0 bases and J gave up 7 bases; unmatched junction bases: 4. CDR3 sequence: CASSVAPSGSNEQFF. The CDR3 nucleotides are TGTGCCAGCAGCGTAGCTCCTAGCGGGAGTAATGAGCAGTTCTTC.